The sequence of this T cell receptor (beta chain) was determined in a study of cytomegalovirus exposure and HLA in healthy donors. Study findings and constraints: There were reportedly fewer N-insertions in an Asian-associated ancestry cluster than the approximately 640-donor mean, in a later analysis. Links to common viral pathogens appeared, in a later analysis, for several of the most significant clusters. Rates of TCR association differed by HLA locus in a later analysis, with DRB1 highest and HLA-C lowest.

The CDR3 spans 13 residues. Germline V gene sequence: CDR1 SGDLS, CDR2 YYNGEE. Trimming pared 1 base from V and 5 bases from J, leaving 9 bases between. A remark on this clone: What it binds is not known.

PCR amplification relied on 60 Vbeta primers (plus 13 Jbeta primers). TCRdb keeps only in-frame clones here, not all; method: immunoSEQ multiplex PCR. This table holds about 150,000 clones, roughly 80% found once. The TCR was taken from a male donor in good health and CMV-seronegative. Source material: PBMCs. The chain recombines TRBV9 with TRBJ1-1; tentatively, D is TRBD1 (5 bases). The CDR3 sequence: CASSVQGSTEAFF. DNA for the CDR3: TGTGCCAGCAGCGTACAGGGATCGACTGAAGCTTTCTTT.